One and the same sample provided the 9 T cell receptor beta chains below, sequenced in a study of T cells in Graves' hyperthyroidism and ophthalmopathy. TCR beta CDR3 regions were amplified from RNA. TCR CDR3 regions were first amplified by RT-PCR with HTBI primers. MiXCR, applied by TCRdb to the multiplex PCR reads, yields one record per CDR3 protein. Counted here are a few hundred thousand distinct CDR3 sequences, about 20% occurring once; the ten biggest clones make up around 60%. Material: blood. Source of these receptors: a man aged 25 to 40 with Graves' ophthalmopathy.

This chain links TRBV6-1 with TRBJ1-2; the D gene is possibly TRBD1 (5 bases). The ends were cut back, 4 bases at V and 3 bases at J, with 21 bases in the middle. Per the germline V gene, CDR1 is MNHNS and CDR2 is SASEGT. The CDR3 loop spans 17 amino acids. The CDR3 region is CASSAQQAGGFYYGYTF. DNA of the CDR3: TGTGCCAGCAGTGCACAACAAGCCGGGGGATTTTACTATGGCTACACCTTC.

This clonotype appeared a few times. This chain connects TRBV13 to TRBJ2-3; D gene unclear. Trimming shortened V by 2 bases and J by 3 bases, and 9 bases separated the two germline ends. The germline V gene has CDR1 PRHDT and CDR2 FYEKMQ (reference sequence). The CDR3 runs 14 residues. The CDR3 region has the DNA TGTGCCAGCAGCTTAAGAGGTCCGACAGATACGCAGTATTTT. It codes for CASSLRGPTDTQYF.

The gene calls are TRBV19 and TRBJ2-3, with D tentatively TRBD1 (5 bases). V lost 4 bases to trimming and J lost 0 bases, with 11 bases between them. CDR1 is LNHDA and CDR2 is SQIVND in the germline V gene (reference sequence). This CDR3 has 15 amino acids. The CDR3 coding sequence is TGTGCCAGTAGTAGGATTGGGGCGAGCACAGATACGCAGTATTTT. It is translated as CASSRIGASTDTQYF.

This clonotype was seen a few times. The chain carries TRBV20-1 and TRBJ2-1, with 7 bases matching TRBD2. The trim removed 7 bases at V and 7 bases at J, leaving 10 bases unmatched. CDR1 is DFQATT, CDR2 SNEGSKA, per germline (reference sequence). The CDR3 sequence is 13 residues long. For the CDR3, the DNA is TGCAGTGGTAGGAGGGAGGGCCGGAATGAGCAGTTCTTC. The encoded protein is CSGRREGRNEQFF.

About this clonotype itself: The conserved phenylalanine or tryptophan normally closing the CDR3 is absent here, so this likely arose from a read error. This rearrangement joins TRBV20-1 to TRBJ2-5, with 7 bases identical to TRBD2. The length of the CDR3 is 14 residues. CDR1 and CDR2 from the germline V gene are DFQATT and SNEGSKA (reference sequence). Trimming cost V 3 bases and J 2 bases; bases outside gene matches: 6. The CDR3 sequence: CSASKSGAQETQYS. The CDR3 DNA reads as TGCAGTGCTAGCAAGAGCGGGGCTCAAGAGACCCAGTACTCC.

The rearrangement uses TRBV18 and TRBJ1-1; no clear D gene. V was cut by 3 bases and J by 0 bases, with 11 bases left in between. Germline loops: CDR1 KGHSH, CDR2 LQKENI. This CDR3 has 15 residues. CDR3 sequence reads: CASSPFVNMNTEAFF. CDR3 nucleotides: TGTGCCAGCTCACCGTTCGTTAACATGAACACTGAAGCTTTCTTT. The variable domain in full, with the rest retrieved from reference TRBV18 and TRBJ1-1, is NAGVMQNPRHLVRRRGQEARLRCSPMKGHSHVYWYRQLPEEGLKFMVYLQKENIIDESGMPKERFSAEFPKEGPSILRIQQVVRGDSAAYFCASSPFVNMNTEAFFGQGTRLTVV.

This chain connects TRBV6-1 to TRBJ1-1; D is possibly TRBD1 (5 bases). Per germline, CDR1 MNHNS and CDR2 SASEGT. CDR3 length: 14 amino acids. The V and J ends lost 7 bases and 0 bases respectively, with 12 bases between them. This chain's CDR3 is CASTWTHMNTEAFF. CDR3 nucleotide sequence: TGTGCCAGCACCTGGACACATATGAACACTGAAGCTTTCTTT.

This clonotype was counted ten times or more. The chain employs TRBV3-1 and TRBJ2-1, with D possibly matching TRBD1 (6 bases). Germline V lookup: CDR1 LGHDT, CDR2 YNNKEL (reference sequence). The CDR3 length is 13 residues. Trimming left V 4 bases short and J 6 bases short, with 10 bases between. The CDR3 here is CASSRTVGNEQFF. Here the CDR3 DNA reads TGTGCCAGCAGCCGGACAGTCGGCAATGAGCAGTTCTTC.

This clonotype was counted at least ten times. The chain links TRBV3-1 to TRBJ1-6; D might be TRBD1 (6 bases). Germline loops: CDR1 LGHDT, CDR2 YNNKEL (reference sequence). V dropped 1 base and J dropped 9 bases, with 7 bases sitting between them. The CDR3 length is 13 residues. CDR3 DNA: TGTGCCAGCAGCCAAGGACAGGCTTCACCCCTCCACTTT. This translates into CASSQGQASPLHF.